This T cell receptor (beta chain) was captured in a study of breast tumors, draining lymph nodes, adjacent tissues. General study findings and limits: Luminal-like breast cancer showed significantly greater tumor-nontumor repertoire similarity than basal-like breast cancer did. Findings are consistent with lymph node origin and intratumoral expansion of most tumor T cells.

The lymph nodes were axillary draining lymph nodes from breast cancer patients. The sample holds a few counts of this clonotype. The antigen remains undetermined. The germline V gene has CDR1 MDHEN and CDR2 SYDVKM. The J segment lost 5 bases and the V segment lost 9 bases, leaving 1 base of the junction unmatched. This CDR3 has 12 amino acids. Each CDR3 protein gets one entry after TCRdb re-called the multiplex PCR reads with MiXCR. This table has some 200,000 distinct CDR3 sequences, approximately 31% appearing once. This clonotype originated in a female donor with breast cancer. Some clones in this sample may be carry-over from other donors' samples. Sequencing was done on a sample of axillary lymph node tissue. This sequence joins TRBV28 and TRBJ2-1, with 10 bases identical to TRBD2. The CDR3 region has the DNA TGTGCCAGTGGACTAGCGGACAATGAGCAGTTCTTC. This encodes CASGLADNEQFF. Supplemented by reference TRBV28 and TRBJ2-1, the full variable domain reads DVKVTQSSRYLVKRTGEKVFLECVQDMDHENMFWYRQDPGLGLRLIYFSYDVKMKEKGDIPEGYSVSREKKERFSLILESASTNQTSMYLCASGLADNEQFFGPGTRLTVL.